The clone carrying this T cell receptor (beta chain) was observed at least ten times. Its antigen is still unknown. The data belong to a study of T cells in Graves' hyperthyroidism and ophthalmopathy. Findings and caveats of the study: Most thyroid-expanded clonotypes above 0.001 were also found in blood.

CDR1 and CDR2 from the germline V gene are SEHNR and FQNEAQ (reference sequence). Deletions cut 0 bases from V and 3 bases from J, with 13 bases between. The CDR3 runs to 16 residues. Amplification of TCR beta CDR3 regions was performed using RNA transcripts as template. RT-PCR in the first round (using the HTBI primer set) targeted the TCR CDR3. From the multiplex PCR reads, TCRdb called clonotypes with MiXCR, one entry per CDR3 protein. The repertoire holds approximately 560,000 distinct CDR3 sequences, with 15% to 19% as singletons. Sequencing used blood. The rearrangement links TRBV7-9 to TRBJ2-3; tentative D call: TRBD1 (7 bases). The sequence was obtained from a woman in her twenties or thirties with Graves' hyperthyroidism. The CDR3 DNA is TGTGCCAGCAGCTTAGCATCCCAGGGGGGAACAGATACGCAGTATTTT. Residues: CASSLASQGGTDTQYF.